This T cell receptor beta chain was recovered during a study of blood T cell repertoires in COVID-19. Study-level information: Acute-phase and convalescent COVID-19 samples originated in the United States, Italy and Spain. PBMCs, B-cell-depleted T cells, or T cells provided the cDNA or gDNA that made up the material.

Under the authors' procedure: By means of reference gene primer amplification, nucleated cell counts were estimated. Assay used: immunoSEQ multiplex PCR; TCRdb lists only in-frame clones, some missing. V and J calls and clone size follow that table, whereas D and trimming were derived from the DNA. The table lists roughly 120,000 clones, around 80% of them singletons. The CDR3 loop spans 14 amino acids. V gave up 5 bases and J gave up 2 bases, with 12 bases separating them. CDR1 is SEHNR and CDR2 is FQNEAQ in the germline V gene (reference sequence). The chain has TRBV7-9 and TRBJ2-5; possibly TRBD2 for D (5 bases). The TCR was taken from a woman aged 70 to 79 with acute or convalescent COVID-19. Sequencing used peripheral blood. The CDR3, as DNA: TGTGCCAGCAGCGCCCAGGCGGGTCAAGAGACCCAGTACTTC. Amino acids: CASSAQAGQETQYF.